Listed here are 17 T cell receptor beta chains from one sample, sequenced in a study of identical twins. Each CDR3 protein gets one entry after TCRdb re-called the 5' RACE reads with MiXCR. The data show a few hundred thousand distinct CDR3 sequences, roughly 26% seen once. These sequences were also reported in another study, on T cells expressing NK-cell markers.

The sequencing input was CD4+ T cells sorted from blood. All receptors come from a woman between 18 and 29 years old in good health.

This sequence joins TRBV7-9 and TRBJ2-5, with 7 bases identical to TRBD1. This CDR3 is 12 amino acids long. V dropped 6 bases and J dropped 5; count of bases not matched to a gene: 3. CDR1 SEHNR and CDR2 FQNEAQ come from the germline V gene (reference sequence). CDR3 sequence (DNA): TGTGCCAGCAGAGGGGGCGCGGAGACCCAGTACTTC. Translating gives CASRGGAETQYF.

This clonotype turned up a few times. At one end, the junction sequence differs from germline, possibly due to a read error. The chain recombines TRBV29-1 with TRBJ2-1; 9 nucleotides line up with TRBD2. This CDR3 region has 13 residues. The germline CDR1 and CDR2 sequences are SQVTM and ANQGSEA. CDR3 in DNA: TGTAGTCTCAGCGGGAGGATTTCATCTGAGCAGTTCTTC. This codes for CSLSGRISSEQFF.

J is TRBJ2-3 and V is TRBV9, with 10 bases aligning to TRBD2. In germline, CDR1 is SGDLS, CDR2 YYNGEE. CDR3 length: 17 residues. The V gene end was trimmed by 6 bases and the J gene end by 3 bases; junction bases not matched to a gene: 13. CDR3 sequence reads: CASNKRAASGGTDTQYF. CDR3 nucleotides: TGTGCCAGCAACAAACGGGCCGCTAGCGGGGGAACAGATACGCAGTATTTT.

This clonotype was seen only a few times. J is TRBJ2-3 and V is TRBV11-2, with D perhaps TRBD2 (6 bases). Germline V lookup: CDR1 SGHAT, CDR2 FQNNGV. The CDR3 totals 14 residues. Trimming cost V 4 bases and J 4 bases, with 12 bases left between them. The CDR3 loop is CASSWTILADTQYF. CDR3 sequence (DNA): TGTGCCAGCAGCTGGACTATTCTAGCAGATACGCAGTATTTT.

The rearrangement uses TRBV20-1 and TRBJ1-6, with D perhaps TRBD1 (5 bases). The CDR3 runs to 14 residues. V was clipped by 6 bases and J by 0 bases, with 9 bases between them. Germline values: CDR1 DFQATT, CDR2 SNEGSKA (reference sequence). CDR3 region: CSANRISYNSPLHF. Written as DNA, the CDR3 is TGCAGTGCCAACAGGATCTCCTATAATTCACCCCTCCACTTT.

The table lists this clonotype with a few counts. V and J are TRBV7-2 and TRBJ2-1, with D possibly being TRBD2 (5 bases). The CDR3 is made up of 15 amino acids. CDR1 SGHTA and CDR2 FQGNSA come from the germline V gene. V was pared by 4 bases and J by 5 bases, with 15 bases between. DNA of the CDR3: TGTGCCAGCAGCTCACAGTTCGGAGGAGACAATGAGCAGTTCTTC. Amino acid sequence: CASSSQFGGDNEQFF. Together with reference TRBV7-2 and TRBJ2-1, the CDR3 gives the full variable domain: GAGVSQSPSNKVTEKGKDVELRCDPISGHTALYWYRQSLGQGLEFLIYFQGNSAPDKSGLPSDRFSAERTGGSVSTLTIQRTQQEDSAVYLCASSSQFGGDNEQFFGPGTRLTVL.

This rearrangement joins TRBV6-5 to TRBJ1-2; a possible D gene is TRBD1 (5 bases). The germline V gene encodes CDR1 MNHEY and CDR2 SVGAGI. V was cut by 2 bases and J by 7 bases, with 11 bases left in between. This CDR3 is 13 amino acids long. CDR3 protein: CASSYQGRVGYTF. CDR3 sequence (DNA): TGTGCCAGCAGTTACCAGGGTCGGGTTGGCTACACCTTC.

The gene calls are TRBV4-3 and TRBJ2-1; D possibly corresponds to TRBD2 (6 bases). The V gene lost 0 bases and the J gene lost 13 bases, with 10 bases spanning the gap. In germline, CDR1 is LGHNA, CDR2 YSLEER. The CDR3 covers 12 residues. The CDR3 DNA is TGCGCCAGCAGCCAAGAAGGCGGGATACAGTTCTTC. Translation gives CASSQEGGIQFF.

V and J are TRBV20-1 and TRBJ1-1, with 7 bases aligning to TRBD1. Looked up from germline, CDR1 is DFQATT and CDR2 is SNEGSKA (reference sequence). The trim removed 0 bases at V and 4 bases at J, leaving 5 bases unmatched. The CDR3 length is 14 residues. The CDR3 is CSARDKPGGTEAFF. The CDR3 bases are TGCAGTGCTAGAGATAAGCCAGGGGGCACTGAAGCTTTCTTT.

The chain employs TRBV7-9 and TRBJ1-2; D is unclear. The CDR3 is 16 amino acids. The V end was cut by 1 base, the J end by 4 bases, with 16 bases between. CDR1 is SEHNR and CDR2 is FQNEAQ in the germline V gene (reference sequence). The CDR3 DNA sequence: TGTGCCAGCAGCTTAGAGTTATATGGCCAGAGCTATGGCTACACCTTC. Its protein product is CASSLELYGQSYGYTF. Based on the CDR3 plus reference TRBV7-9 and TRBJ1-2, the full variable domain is DTGVSQNPRHKITKRGQNVTFRCDPISEHNRLYWYRQTLGQGPEFLTYFQNEAQLEKSRLLSDRFSAERPKGSFSTLEIQRTEQGDSAMYLCASSLELYGQSYGYTFGSGTRLTVV.

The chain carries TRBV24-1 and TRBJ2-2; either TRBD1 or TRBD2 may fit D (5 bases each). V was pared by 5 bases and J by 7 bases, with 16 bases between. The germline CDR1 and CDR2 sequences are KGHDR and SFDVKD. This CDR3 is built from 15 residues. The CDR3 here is CATSARRGEGGELFF. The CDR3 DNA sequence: TGTGCCACCAGTGCCAGGAGAGGGGAAGGCGGGGAGCTGTTTTTT.

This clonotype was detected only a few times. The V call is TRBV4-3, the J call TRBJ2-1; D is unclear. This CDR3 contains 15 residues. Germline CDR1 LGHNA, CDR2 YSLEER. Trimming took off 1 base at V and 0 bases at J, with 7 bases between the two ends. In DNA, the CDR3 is TGCGCCAGCAGCCAAGTGGAACGCTCCTACAATGAGCAGTTCTTC. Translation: CASSQVERSYNEQFF.

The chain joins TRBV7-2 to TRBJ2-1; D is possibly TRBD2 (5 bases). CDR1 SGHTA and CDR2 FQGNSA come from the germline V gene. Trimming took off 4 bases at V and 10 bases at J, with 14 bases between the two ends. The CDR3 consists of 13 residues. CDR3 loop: CASSWEPQLEQFF. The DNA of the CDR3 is TGTGCCAGCAGCTGGGAGCCTCAGTTAGAGCAGTTCTTC.

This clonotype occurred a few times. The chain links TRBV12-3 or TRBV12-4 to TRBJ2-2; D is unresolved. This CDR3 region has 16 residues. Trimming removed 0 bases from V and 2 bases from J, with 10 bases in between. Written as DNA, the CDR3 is TGTGCCAGCAGTTTAGCGGTTACGCGAAACACCGGGGAGCTGTTTTTT. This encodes CASSLAVTRNTGELFF.

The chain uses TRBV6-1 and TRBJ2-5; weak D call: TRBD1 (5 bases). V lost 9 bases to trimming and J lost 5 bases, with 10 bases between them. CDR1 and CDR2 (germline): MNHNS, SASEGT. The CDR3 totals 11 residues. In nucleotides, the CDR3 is TGTGCCAGGCCAGGGCATGAGACCCAGTACTTC. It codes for CARPGHETQYF.

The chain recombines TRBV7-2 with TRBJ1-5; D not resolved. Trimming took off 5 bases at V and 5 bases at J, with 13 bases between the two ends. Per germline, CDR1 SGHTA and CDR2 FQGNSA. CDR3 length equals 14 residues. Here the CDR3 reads CASSNYVGYQPQHF. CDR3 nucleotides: TGTGCCAGCAGCAATTACGTCGGATATCAGCCCCAGCATTTT.

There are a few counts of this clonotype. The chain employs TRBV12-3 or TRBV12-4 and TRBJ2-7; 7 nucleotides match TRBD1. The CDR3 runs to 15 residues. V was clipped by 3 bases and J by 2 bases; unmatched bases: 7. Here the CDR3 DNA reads TGTGCCAGCAGTTTTGGGGACAGACTAACCTACGAGCAGTACTTC. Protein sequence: CASSFGDRLTYEQYF.